This TCR beta chain was obtained from a study of tumor and adjacent non-tumor tissue in lung cancer. To note about this clonotype: Its target is unknown. Just one base apart from a much larger clone, this may be a read error.

RNA was extracted from bulk tissue without any cell sorting. Distant lung tissue was collected more than 3 cm away from the tumor edge. Findings and limits, study-wide: In normal lung, the top 100 clones were significantly more dominant than in tumor. Patients with more diverse tumor TCRs had worse survival.

A modified ARM-PCR protocol with three rounds of nested PCR amplified TCRbeta. TCRdb re-called the multiplex PCR reads with MiXCR, one entry per CDR3 protein. Of tens of thousands of distinct CDR3 sequences listed, less than 75% are singletons. Losses at the gene ends were 6 bases for V and 4 bases for J; bases not matched to a gene: 9. The germline CDR1 and CDR2 sequences are DFQATT and SNEGSKA (reference sequence). The CDR3 totals 15 residues. This receptor was obtained from a woman between 50 and 59 years old with non-small cell lung cancer. The sample consisted of distant non-tumor lung tissue. The chain combines TRBV20-1 with TRBJ2-3; TRBD1 matches 11 bases. The CDR3 DNA reads as TGCAGTGCGACAAGGACAGGGGGCAGGGCAGATACGCAGTATTTT. Protein product: CSATRTGGRADTQYF.